These 27 T cell receptor beta chains came from one sample sequenced in a study of T cell responses to AZD1222 COVID-19 vaccine. Some clones are missing from TCRdb's copy, which holds only in-frame ones; the method was immunoSEQ multiplex PCR. The table has approximately 150,000 clones, 85% to 95% seen once; the top ten hold approximately 12%. The sequenced sample was peripheral blood, obtained after recovery from COVID-19. The receptor set was obtained from an adult who had recovered from COVID-19.

The chain recombines TRBV2 with TRBJ1-1, with D perhaps TRBD1 (6 bases). Germline lookup yields CDR1 SNHLY and CDR2 FYNNEI. The V gene lost 5 bases and the J gene lost 6 bases, with 16 bases spanning the gap. The CDR3 covers 14 residues. The CDR3 is CASSLGGAEAEAFF. In nucleotides, the CDR3 is TGTGCCAGCAGTTTAGGGGGGGCCGAAGCTGAAGCTTTCTTT.

V usage is TRBV29-1 and J usage is TRBJ1-1; a weak D match, TRBD1 (5 bases). The CDR3 spans 12 residues. In germline, CDR1 is SQVTM, CDR2 ANQGSEA. Trimming shortened V by 3 bases and J by 6 bases, and 11 bases separated the two germline ends. DNA of the CDR3: TGCAGCGTTGATCGGGGGTTCGCTGAAGCTTTCTTT. Translation gives CSVDRGFAEAFF.

V and J are TRBV18 and TRBJ2-7, with D tentatively TRBD1 (6 bases). Germline loops: CDR1 KGHSH, CDR2 LQKENI. V was pared by 8 bases and J by 1 base, with 15 bases between. The length of the CDR3 is 14 residues. The CDR3 reads CASNGAGVSYEQYF. The CDR3 region has the DNA TGTGCCAGCAATGGGGCAGGGGTATCCTACGAGCAGTACTTC.

This clone has a single count. This CDR3 is also generated by other DNA sequences in the sample. This rearrangement joins TRBV5-1 to TRBJ2-7; 7 bases line up with TRBD2. The J segment lost 1 base and the V segment lost 4 bases, leaving 8 bases of the junction unmatched. This CDR3 spans 15 amino acids. Looked up from germline, CDR1 is SGHRS and CDR2 is YFSETQ. CDR3 DNA: TGCGCCAGCAGCACTGGTGGGAGGGCTTCCTACGAGCAGTACTTC. This sequence encodes CASSTGGRASYEQYF. Full variable domain (missing parts from reference TRBV5-1 and TRBJ2-7): KAGVTQTPRYLIKTRGQQVTLSCSPISGHRSVSWYQQTPGQGLQFLFEYFSETQRNKGNFPGRFSGRQFSNSRSEMNVSTLELGDSALYLCASSTGGRASYEQYFGPGTRLTVT.

The genes are TRBV30 and TRBJ1-6; D ambiguous. The germline CDR1 and CDR2 sequences are GTSNPN and SVGIG (reference sequence). The CDR3 runs to 13 residues. V lost 6 bases and J 2 bases, leaving 8 bases between the germline ends. The CDR3 region is CACGTAYNSPLHF. The CDR3 coding sequence is TGTGCCTGCGGTACAGCCTATAATTCACCCCTCCACTTT.

The genes are TRBV10-3 and TRBJ1-5; D is ambiguous. The CDR3 has 15 residues. Germline CDR1 reads ENHRY; CDR2 reads SYGVKD. V lost 4 bases and J lost 7, with 17 bases in between. The CDR3 loop is CAISGQLGEGQPQHF. The CDR3 coding sequence is TGTGCCATCAGTGGTCAATTGGGAGAGGGACAGCCCCAGCATTTT.

V usage is TRBV3-1 (or the pseudogene TRBV3-2) and J usage is TRBJ2-2; the D gene is possibly TRBD1 (6 bases). V dropped 3 bases and J dropped 6 bases, with 11 bases sitting between them. CDR1 is LGHDT, CDR2 YNNKEL, per germline (reference sequence). The CDR3 has 14 amino acids. For the CDR3, the DNA is TGTGCCAGCAGCCAGGGGTGGGGGCCCGGGGAGCTGTTTTTT. This translates into CASSQGWGPGELFF.

The J gene is TRBJ2-7, the V gene TRBV2; TRBD2 aligns across 10 bases. This CDR3 comprises 13 residues. J gave up 6 bases and V 6 bases, and 5 bases lay outside the gene matches. Germline V gene sequence: CDR1 SNHLY, CDR2 FYNNEI. CDR3 DNA sequence: TGTGCCAGCAGAGGGACTAGCGCGCGCGAGCAGTACTTC. Amino acids: CASRGTSAREQYF.

This chain links TRBV6-5 with TRBJ1-2; D ambiguous. Germline V CDR1 and CDR2: MNHEY, SVGAGI. With 4 bases removed from V and 4 bases from J, the gap between germline ends came to 10 bases. The CDR3 covers 13 residues. DNA for the CDR3: TGTGCCAGCAGTTCCTCAGGTCTCTATGGCTACACCTTC. The encoded protein is CASSSSGLYGYTF.

DNA for the CDR3: TGTGCCAGCACCTCAGGACAGGACTATGGCTACACCTTC. It yields the protein CASTSGQDYGYTF. J is TRBJ1-2 and V is TRBV6-5; 7 bases align to TRBD1. From germline, CDR1 is MNHEY and CDR2 SVGAGI. V lost 7 bases and J lost 3; bases outside the gene matches: 5. The CDR3 length is 13 residues.

The chain carries TRBV2 and TRBJ1-2, with D tentatively TRBD1 (6 bases). The CDR3 totals 18 residues. Germline V gene sequence: CDR1 SNHLY, CDR2 FYNNEI. The V gene lost 1 base and the J gene lost 0 bases, with 18 bases spanning the gap. The CDR3 nucleotides read TGTGCCAGCAGTGAAGTTAGTGGACAGCTACTCTCTAACTATGGCTACACCTTC. This encodes CASSEVSGQLLSNYGYTF.

This chain connects TRBV6-2 or TRBV6-3 to TRBJ1-5, with D perhaps TRBD1 (6 bases). The CDR3 spans 16 residues. The V end was cut by 2 bases, the J end by 4 bases, with 15 bases between. The germline gives CDR1 MNHEY, CDR2 SVGEGT. Here the CDR3 reads CASSYRGVLKNQPQHF. Here the CDR3 DNA reads TGTGCCAGCAGTTACAGGGGGGTCTTAAAGAATCAGCCCCAGCATTTT.

CDR3 in DNA: TGTGCCAGCAGTTTGGGACTTCAGCCCCAGCATTTT. It yields the protein CASSLGLQPQHF. The chain carries TRBV28 and TRBJ1-5, with D possibly TRBD1 on 5 matching bases. The CDR3 is made up of 12 amino acids. Germline-derived CDR1 and CDR2 are MDHEN and SYDVKM. Trimming left V 3 bases short and J 6 bases short, with 6 bases between.

The rearrangement links TRBV29-1 to TRBJ2-7; no firm D call. Trimming pared 0 bases from V and 1 base from J, leaving 10 bases between. The CDR3 covers 14 residues. Germline CDR1 SQVTM, CDR2 ANQGSEA. The CDR3 reads CSVEDGIFSYEQYF. As DNA, the CDR3 is TGCAGCGTTGAAGATGGCATATTTTCCTACGAGCAGTACTTC.

J is TRBJ1-5 and V is TRBV2; no clear D. CDR3 size: 14 residues. Deletions cut 6 bases from V and 2 bases from J, with 11 bases between. Germline V lookup: CDR1 SNHLY, CDR2 FYNNEI. CDR3 region: CASSKDMGNQPQHF. In DNA, the CDR3 is TGTGCCAGCAGCAAGGATATGGGCAATCAGCCCCAGCATTTT.

The rearrangement uses TRBV18 and TRBJ2-3; 14 bases line up with TRBD2. Germline CDR1 reads KGHSH; CDR2 reads LQKENI. This CDR3 region has 18 residues. Losses at the gene ends were 1 base for V and 5 bases for J; bases not matched to a gene: 8. CDR3 region: CASSPLTGLAGAGDTQYF. For the CDR3, the DNA is TGTGCCAGCTCACCACTGACGGGACTAGCGGGAGCGGGAGATACGCAGTATTTT.

This clone was detected once. The CDR3 DNA sequence: TGTGCCAGCAGCCGGCAGGGCCCGGCCACTGAAGCTTTCTTT. This sequence encodes CASSRQGPATEAFF. The chain recombines TRBV5-6 with TRBJ1-1, with a weak D call TRBD1 (5 bases). V lost 4 bases and J lost 4, with 14 bases in between. CDR1 is SGHDT, CDR2 YYEEEE, per germline. The CDR3 loop spans 14 amino acids.

This chain connects TRBV7-9 to TRBJ2-3; 7 nucleotides match TRBD2. Germline CDR1 is SEHNR and CDR2 is FQNEAQ (reference sequence). This CDR3 contains 16 residues. Trimming cost V 0 bases and J 1 base; bases outside gene matches: 4. CDR3 amino acids: CASSLALADGTDTQYF. DNA for the CDR3: TGTGCCAGCAGCTTAGCTCTAGCGGATGGCACAGATACGCAGTATTTT.

The J gene is TRBJ2-7, the V gene TRBV3-1 (or the pseudogene TRBV3-2); weak D call: TRBD1 (6 bases). Germline V gene data show CDR1 as LGHDT and CDR2 as YNNKEL (reference sequence). The CDR3 totals 15 residues. V shed 2 bases and J shed 7 bases, with 18 bases lying between them. The CDR3 bases are TGTGCCAGCAGCCAACAGACAGGCCGAGCGCAGGAGCAGTACTTC. Its translation is CASSQQTGRAQEQYF.

The CDR3 sequence is CASWGGNEQFF. In DNA, the CDR3 is TGTGCCAGCTGGGGAGGGAATGAGCAGTTCTTC. This rearrangement joins TRBV27 to TRBJ2-1; TRBD2 matches 7 bases. In germline, CDR1 is MNHEY, CDR2 SMNVEV (reference sequence). This CDR3 is built from 11 residues. The trim removed 8 bases at V and 7 bases at J, leaving 2 bases unmatched.

This clone appeared a few times. The chain carries TRBV5-8 and TRBJ1-2, with D possibly matching TRBD1 (5 bases). Germline V CDR1 and CDR2: SGHTS, YDEGEE. V was clipped by 7 bases and J by 7 bases, with 14 bases between them. There are 12 residues in the CDR3. The DNA for the CDR3 is TGTGCCAGCTTGACTTCTGGGGGTGGCTACACCTTC. It is translated as CASLTSGGGYTF.

This clone was observed once. J is TRBJ1-1 and V is TRBV21-1; the listed D gene, TRBD1, was not tested against the DNA. TRBV21-1 is reported as a pseudogene. The length of the CDR3 is 16 residues. The CDR3 spells CASSGGGQEGGTEAFF. The CDR3, as DNA: TGTGCCAGCAGCGGAGGGGGACAGGAGGGTGGAACTGAAGCTTTCTTT.

The count of this clone is one. The chain recombines TRBV19 with TRBJ1-1, with TRBD1 matching 7 bases. Germline CDR1 and CDR2: LNHDA and SQIVND (reference sequence). CDR3 size: 12 residues. V trimming: 5 bases; J trimming: 7 bases; junction bases outside the gene matches: 4. The CDR3 DNA reads TGTGCCAGTAGTGCACAGGGGAGTGAAGCTTTCTTT. This gives the protein CASSAQGSEAFF.

This chain links TRBV27 with TRBJ2-3; no clear D. V was shortened by 8 bases and J by 1 base, with 16 bases between the two germline ends. In germline, CDR1 is MNHEY, CDR2 SMNVEV (reference sequence). The CDR3 has 15 amino acids. CDR3 protein: CASDKNAARTDTQYF. The CDR3 DNA reads TGTGCCAGCGACAAAAACGCCGCCCGCACAGATACGCAGTATTTT.

The V and J genes are TRBV27 and TRBJ1-2; no firm D call. CDR1 is MNHEY and CDR2 is SMNVEV in the germline V gene (reference sequence). The CDR3 covers 12 residues. CDR3 residues: CANGPQNYGYTF. CDR3 sequence (DNA): TGTGCAAATGGACCGCAGAACTATGGCTACACCTTC.

The V gene is TRBV2, the J gene TRBJ1-2; D gene unclear. V was clipped by 7 bases and J by 0 bases, with 15 bases between them. There are 15 residues in the CDR3. Germline V gene data show CDR1 as SNHLY and CDR2 as FYNNEI. CDR3 sequence (DNA): TGTGCCAGCATTAGGCGTCCGTTAGCTAACTATGGCTACACCTTC. Encoded protein: CASIRRPLANYGYTF.

CDR3 in amino acids: CASSLPRDRGLKRGAYEQYF. The CDR3 nucleotides read TGTGCCAGCAGTCTACCTCGGGACAGGGGTCTGAAGCGTGGGGCCTACGAGCAGTACTTC. The V and J genes are TRBV28 and TRBJ2-7, with 10 bases lining up with TRBD1. The CDR3 is 20 residues long. The germline V gene has CDR1 MDHEN and CDR2 SYDVKM. Trimming cost V 5 bases and J 2 bases; bases outside gene matches: 21.